What follows are 27 T cell receptor beta chains derived from one specimen sequenced in a study of human T cells and chemical hapten exposure. Specified time point: patch test 2, 6 weeks after DPC sensitization. The sample's treatment: therapeutic diphenylcyclopropenone sensitization with weekly scalp DPC. Using its own MiXCR run on the RACE reads, TCRdb lists one record per CDR3 protein. The sample holds nearly 95,000 distinct CDR3 sequences, 9.5% to 12% seen once. This specimen was whole blood, taken in connection with sensitization to the hapten diphenylcyclopropenone (DPC). The receptors were sampled from a man aged 40-49 years with alopecia areata. Some clones in this sample may be carry-over from other donors' samples.

This clonotype was seen more than once but under ten times. The chain uses TRBV3-1 and TRBJ2-7; 10 bases map to TRBD2. CDR3 length: 15 residues. V dropped 4 bases and J dropped 3; count of bases not matched to a gene: 6. Germline V lookup: CDR1 LGHDT, CDR2 YNNKEL (reference sequence). This CDR3 is CASSPPIAGGYEQYF. The CDR3 DNA reads as TGTGCCAGCAGCCCCCCAATAGCGGGAGGCTACGAGCAGTACTTC.

This chain connects TRBV7-2 to TRBJ2-4; D not certain. V lost 1 base to trimming and J lost 2 bases, with 12 bases between them. CDR1 SGHTA and CDR2 FQGNSA come from the germline V gene. The CDR3 is made up of 16 amino acids. CDR3 in amino acids: CASSLEGGFSKNIQYF. The CDR3 region has the DNA TGTGCCAGCAGCTTAGAAGGCGGTTTCTCCAAAAACATTCAGTACTTC.

This clonotype occurred a few times. The rearrangement uses TRBV12-3 or TRBV12-4 and TRBJ1-5, with D tentatively TRBD1 (6 bases). V was cut by 6 bases and J by 3 bases, with 18 bases left in between. The CDR3 is 16 residues long. CDR3 DNA sequence: TGTGCCAGCAGAGCGACGGTGGCAGGGGACAATCAGCCCCAGCATTTT. It specifies CASRATVAGDNQPQHF.

This clonotype occurred a few times. The chain couples TRBV29-1 to TRBJ2-1; D gene unclear. Trimming stripped 3 bases from V and 0 bases from J, with 12 bases between. The CDR3 spans 15 residues. Germline-derived CDR1 and CDR2 are SQVTM and ANQGSEA. The CDR3 sequence: CSVELLLSSYNEQFF. DNA of the CDR3: TGCAGCGTTGAGTTACTGCTGAGCTCCTACAATGAGCAGTTCTTC.

This chain links TRBV7-2 with TRBJ1-5; no definite D call. The CDR3 totals 15 residues. Germline V gene lookup returns CDR1 SGHTA and CDR2 FQGNSA. The V gene lost 2 bases and the J gene lost 3 bases, with 11 bases spanning the gap. The CDR3 DNA reads TGTGCCAGCAGCTTATTTAATAGTCCCAATCAGCCCCAGCATTTT. Encoded protein: CASSLFNSPNQPQHF.

Turning to this clonotype: Possible read error: a much larger clone is one base away. The J gene is TRBJ2-3, the V gene TRBV7-2; D is undetermined. The CDR3 consists of 13 residues. Germline CDR1 and CDR2: SGHTA and FQGNSA. The CDR3: CATSLVSTDTQYF. DNA of the CDR3: TGTGCCACCAGCTTAGTGAGCACAGATACGCAGTATTTT.

The chain is built from TRBV28 and TRBJ2-4, with 7 bases aligning to TRBD1. CDR1 and CDR2 from the germline V gene are MDHEN and SYDVKM. The CDR3 sequence is 16 residues long. V lost 0 bases to trimming and J lost 0 bases; unmatched junction nucleotides: 2. Here the CDR3 reads CASSLWAGGAKNIQYF. The CDR3 DNA reads TGTGCCAGCAGTTTATGGGCAGGGGGAGCCAAAAACATTCAGTACTTC.

CDR3 region: CAIQAVGGLNTEAFF. In DNA form, the CDR3 reads TGTGCCATACAAGCAGTGGGGGGGCTTAACACTGAAGCTTTCTTT. The chain has TRBV6-5 and TRBJ1-1, with D tentatively TRBD1 (6 bases). V dropped 10 bases and J dropped 2 bases, with 20 bases sitting between them. The CDR3 extends over 15 amino acids. Germline loops: CDR1 MNHEY, CDR2 SVGAGI.

The DNA for the CDR3 is TGCGCCAGCAGCTCAGGACTAGCACCTATAACTGACGAGCAGTACTTC. Amino acids: CASSSGLAPITDEQYF. The chain couples TRBV5-1 to TRBJ2-7, with 8 bases identical to TRBD2. Germline CDR1 SGHRS, CDR2 YFSETQ. The CDR3 is 16 amino acids. The ends lost 3 bases at V and 5 bases at J; junction bases unmatched: 13. Complete variable domain (other parts from reference TRBV5-1 and TRBJ2-7): KAGVTQTPRYLIKTRGQQVTLSCSPISGHRSVSWYQQTPGQGLQFLFEYFSETQRNKGNFPGRFSGRQFSNSRSEMNVSTLELGDSALYLCASSSGLAPITDEQYFGPGTRLTVT.

This chain joins TRBV13 and TRBJ1-6, with 7 bases fitting TRBD1. CDR1 and CDR2 (germline): PRHDT, FYEKMQ (reference sequence). This CDR3 comprises 14 residues. V lost 6 bases to trimming and J lost 5 bases; unmatched junction nucleotides: 4. The CDR3 region is CASSGTVDNSPLHF. The DNA of the CDR3 is TGTGCCAGCAGTGGGACAGTGGATAATTCACCCCTCCACTTT.

This clonotype was detected many times. The chain has TRBV25-1 and TRBJ1-2; no reliable D call. V was pared by 3 bases and J by 4 bases, with 6 bases between. The CDR3 has 12 amino acids. Germline CDR1 reads MGHDK; CDR2 reads SYGVNS. CDR3 coding DNA: TGTGCCAGCAGTGACGTCTTCTATGGCTACACCTTC. This translates into CASSDVFYGYTF.

This clonotype was recorded a few times. The chain joins TRBV29-1 to TRBJ1-1; unclear D gene. The CDR3 extends over 12 amino acids. The ends were cut back, 8 bases at V and 11 bases at J, with 21 bases in the middle. CDR1 is SQVTM and CDR2 is ANQGSEA in the germline V gene. CDR3 amino acids: CSYRTEPLVAFF. The DNA for the CDR3 is TGCAGCTATCGGACGGAGCCATTGGTGGCTTTCTTT.

In this sample, this clonotype turned up a few times. The chain links TRBV5-4 to TRBJ2-2; 8 bases map to TRBD2. The CDR3 contains 14 residues. V lost 4 bases to trimming and J lost 6 bases; unmatched junction nucleotides: 5. CDR1 is SGHNT, CDR2 YYREEE, per germline (reference sequence). DNA for the CDR3: TGTGCCAGCAGCGCTAGCGGGCCCGCCGGGGAGCTGTTTTTT. Protein sequence: CASSASGPAGELFF. The whole variable domain, filled in from reference TRBV5-4 and TRBJ2-2, reads ETGVTQSPTHLIKTRGQQVTLRCSSQSGHNTVSWYQQALGQGPQFIFQYYREEENGRGNFPPRFSGLQFPNYSSELNVNALELDDSALYLCASSASGPAGELFFGEGSRLTVL.

The table lists this clonotype with many counts. The rearrangement uses TRBV6-6 and TRBJ1-4, with D possibly matching TRBD1 (5 bases). Germline V CDR1 and CDR2: MNHNY, SVGAGI (reference sequence). Trimming removed 6 bases at V and 8 bases at J, with 22 bases between. This CDR3 spans 16 amino acids. The CDR3 here is CASRIRSGGAPEKLFF. The CDR3, as DNA: TGTGCCAGCAGAATCAGATCAGGAGGGGCGCCGGAAAAACTGTTTTTT.

This clonotype was found a few times. The chain links TRBV3-1 to TRBJ2-5; a possible D gene is TRBD2 (6 bases). V lost 3 bases and J 5 bases, leaving 19 bases between the germline ends. This CDR3 spans 16 amino acids. Germline V gives CDR1 LGHDT, CDR2 YNNKEL (reference sequence). This CDR3 is CASSHLPDGTLETQYF. For the CDR3, the DNA is TGTGCCAGCAGCCATTTACCTGACGGGACTCTGGAGACCCAGTACTTC.

This clonotype was seen at least ten times. The chain recombines TRBV10-3 with TRBJ1-6, with D unclear. Per germline, CDR1 ENHRY and CDR2 SYGVKD. The CDR3 length is 15 residues. V lost 3 bases to trimming and J lost 3 bases, with 9 bases between them. The CDR3 loop reads CAISESGGYNSPLHF. The CDR3 DNA is TGTGCCATCAGTGAATCAGGAGGCTATAATTCACCCCTCCACTTT.

This clonotype came up a few times. The chain joins TRBV28 to TRBJ2-1; the D gene is possibly TRBD1 (5 bases). The CDR3 covers 12 residues. Germline V gene lookup returns CDR1 MDHEN and CDR2 SYDVKM. The V and J ends lost 7 bases and 5 bases respectively, with 9 bases between them. Here the CDR3 reads CASKGYDNEQFF. In DNA form, the CDR3 reads TGTGCCAGCAAGGGGTACGACAATGAGCAGTTCTTC. The full variable domain, rest sourced from reference TRBV28 and TRBJ2-1, is DVKVTQSSRYLVKRTGEKVFLECVQDMDHENMFWYRQDPGLGLRLIYFSYDVKMKEKGDIPEGYSVSREKKERFSLILESASTNQTSMYLCASKGYDNEQFFGPGTRLTVL.

The chain has TRBV25-1 and TRBJ2-1; 8 nucleotides match TRBD2. V shed 3 bases, J shed 0 bases, and the junction held 4 bases outside the gene matches. Germline V gene sequence: CDR1 MGHDK, CDR2 SYGVNS. The CDR3 contains 16 residues. CDR3 coding DNA: TGTGCCAGCAGTGAGTGGGCGGGAGGCTCCTACAATGAGCAGTTCTTC. Amino acids: CASSEWAGGSYNEQFF.

A few counts support this clonotype. The genes are TRBV28 and TRBJ2-3; the match to TRBD2 covers 9 bases. Looked up from germline, CDR1 is MDHEN and CDR2 is SYDVKM. V lost 4 bases to trimming and J lost 4 bases; unmatched junction nucleotides: 9. This CDR3 spans 16 amino acids. The CDR3 DNA reads as TGTGCCAGCAGTTCACCGACTAGCGGCTCATCAGATACGCAGTATTTT. The encoded protein is CASSSPTSGSSDTQYF.

This clonotype was counted a few times. The CDR3 reads CASSQVGPGVSYNEQFF. Written as DNA, the CDR3 is TGTGCCAGCAGCCAAGTGGGCCCGGGAGTGTCCTACAATGAGCAGTTCTTC. V is TRBV3-1 and J is TRBJ2-1; D perhaps matches TRBD2 (6 bases). CDR3 length equals 17 residues. The germline CDR1 and CDR2 sequences are LGHDT and YNNKEL (reference sequence). V was pared by 1 base and J by 1 base, with 14 bases between.

This clonotype showed up just a few times. The chain joins TRBV28 to TRBJ2-7; 7 nucleotides line up with TRBD2. Unmatched junction bases numbered 9, after V lost 3 bases and J lost 7 bases. The CDR3 totals 14 residues. In germline, CDR1 is MDHEN, CDR2 SYDVKM. CDR3 bases: TGTGCCAGCAGTTTTAGGTTCCAGGGAGGGGAGCAGTACTTC. Translation: CASSFRFQGGEQYF.

Ten or more counts support this clonotype. This sequence joins TRBV11-2 and TRBJ1-5, with D possibly matching TRBD1 (6 bases). There are 15 residues in the CDR3. Germline CDR1 is SGHAT and CDR2 is FQNNGV. V lost 0 bases and J 5 bases, leaving 11 bases between the germline ends. Written as DNA, the CDR3 is TGTGCCAGCAGCTTAGAAGGGGGAGGGGATCAGCCCCAGCATTTT. The encoded protein is CASSLEGGGDQPQHF.

This clonotype was seen a handful of times. The chain has TRBV10-3 and TRBJ2-3; 12 nucleotides line up with TRBD2. This CDR3 is built from 17 residues. V dropped 0 bases and J dropped 4; count of bases not matched to a gene: 5. Looked up from germline, CDR1 is ENHRY and CDR2 is SYGVKD. The CDR3 sequence: CAISESRLAGAPDTQYF. The CDR3 coding sequence is TGTGCCATCAGTGAGTCGCGACTAGCGGGAGCCCCAGATACGCAGTATTTT.

In this sample, this clonotype turned up many times. The chain recombines TRBV19 with TRBJ1-5; 8 nucleotides align to TRBD1. Germline-derived CDR1 and CDR2 are LNHDA and SQIVND (reference sequence). This CDR3 contains 15 residues. The ends lost 1 base at V and 6 bases at J; junction bases unmatched: 5. The CDR3 nucleotides read TGTGCCAGTAGTATAGGGGACAGGTACGGTCAGCCCCAGCATTTT. Amino acids: CASSIGDRYGQPQHF.

This chain joins TRBV13 and TRBJ2-7; 11 bases line up with TRBD2. The CDR3 length is 17 residues. Germline V gene lookup returns CDR1 PRHDT and CDR2 FYEKMQ (reference sequence). The ends lost 5 bases at V and 0 bases at J; junction bases unmatched: 9. The CDR3 nucleotides read TGTGCCAGCAGCGGGCTTAGCGGGAGGGCCCTCTCCTACGAGCAGTACTTC. This gives the protein CASSGLSGRALSYEQYF.

The table lists this clonotype with a few counts. The rearrangement joins TRBV12-3 or TRBV12-4 to TRBJ1-5, with TRBD1 as a possible D gene (5 bases). V gave up 6 bases and J gave up 2 bases, with 23 bases separating them. This CDR3 contains 18 residues. CDR3 loop: CASSIGTSGRLGNQPQHF. The CDR3 DNA is TGTGCCAGCAGCATCGGGACTAGCGGGAGGTTGGGCAATCAGCCCCAGCATTTT.

This clonotype has more than one count but fewer than ten. The V and J genes are TRBV29-1 and TRBJ2-6; 8 bases agree with TRBD1. Germline V gene sequence: CDR1 SQVTM, CDR2 ANQGSEA. The CDR3 extends over 16 amino acids. The ends lost 4 bases at V and 0 bases at J; junction bases unmatched: 5. This CDR3 is CSVVQGAHSGANVLTF. CDR3 DNA sequence: TGCAGCGTTGTTCAGGGGGCTCACTCTGGGGCCAACGTCCTGACTTTC.